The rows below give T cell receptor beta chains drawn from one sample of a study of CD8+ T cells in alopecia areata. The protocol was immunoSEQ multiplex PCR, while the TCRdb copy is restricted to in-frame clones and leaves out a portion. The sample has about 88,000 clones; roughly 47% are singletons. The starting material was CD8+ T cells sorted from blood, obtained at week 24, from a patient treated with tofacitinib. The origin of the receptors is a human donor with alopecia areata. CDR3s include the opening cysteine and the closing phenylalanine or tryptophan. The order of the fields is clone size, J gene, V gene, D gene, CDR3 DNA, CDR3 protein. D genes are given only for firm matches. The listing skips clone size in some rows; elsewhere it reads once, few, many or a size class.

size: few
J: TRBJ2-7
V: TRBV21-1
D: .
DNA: TGTGCCAGCAGCAAAGACGGGCCGGGGAACGAGCAGTACTTC
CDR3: CASSKDGPGNEQYF

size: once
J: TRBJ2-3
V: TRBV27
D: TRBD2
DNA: TGTGCCAGCAGTGGAGCGGGAGGGCCCCCAGATACGCAGTATTTT
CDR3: CASSGAGGPPDTQYF

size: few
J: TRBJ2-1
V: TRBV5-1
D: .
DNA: TGCGCCAGCAGCTTGGGGGGTGAGAGCCTGGGGTACAATGAGCAGTTCTTC
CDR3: CASSLGGESLGYNEQFF

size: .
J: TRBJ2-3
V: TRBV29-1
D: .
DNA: TGCAGCGTTGAAGGGGTTAGCGGACGGGTCCCAGATACGCAGTATTTT
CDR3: CSVEGVSGRVPDTQYF

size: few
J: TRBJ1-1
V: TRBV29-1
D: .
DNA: TGCAGCGTTCCCCTGACAGCCCTGAACACTGAAGCTTTCTTT
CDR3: CSVPLTALNTEAFF

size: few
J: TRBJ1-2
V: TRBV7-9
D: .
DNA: TGTGCCAGCACCTTAGGGGGGCCTCAGGAAGGCTACACCTTC
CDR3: CASTLGGPQEGYTF

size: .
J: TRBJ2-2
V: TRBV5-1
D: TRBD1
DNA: TGCGCCAGCAGCGCTCGGACAGGGCCCGGGGAGCTGTTTTTT
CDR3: CASSARTGPGELFF

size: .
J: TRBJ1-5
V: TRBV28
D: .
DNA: TGTGCCAGCAGTTCTACTGGGACCCAGCATTTT
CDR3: CASSSTGTQHF

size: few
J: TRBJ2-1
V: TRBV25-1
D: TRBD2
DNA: TGTGCCAGCAGTAGGGGGACTAGCAGCTACAATGAGCAGTTCTTC
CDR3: CASSRGTSSYNEQFF

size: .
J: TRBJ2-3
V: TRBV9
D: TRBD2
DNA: TGTGCCAGCAGCGCCCTCGGCGGGAGCGTAGATACGCAGTATTTT
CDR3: CASSALGGSVDTQYF

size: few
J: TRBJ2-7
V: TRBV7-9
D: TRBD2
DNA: TGTGCCAGCAGCTTAGTTAGTAGCGGGAGCGAGCAGTACTTC
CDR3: CASSLVSSGSEQYF

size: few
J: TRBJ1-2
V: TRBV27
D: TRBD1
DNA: TGTGCCAGCAGTTTAAGACAGGGTAGCGGCTACACCTTC
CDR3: CASSLRQGSGYTF

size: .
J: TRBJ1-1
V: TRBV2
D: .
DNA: TGTGCCAGCAGGGCAGGGTGGACTGAAGCTTTCTTT
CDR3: CASRAGWTEAFF

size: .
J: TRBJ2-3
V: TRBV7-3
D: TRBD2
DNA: TGTGCCAGCAGCTATCCTAGCGGGAGTTCCACAGATACGCAGTATTTT
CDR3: CASSYPSGSSTDTQYF

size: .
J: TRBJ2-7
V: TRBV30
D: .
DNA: TGTGCCTGGAGTGTAGGATACGAGCAGTACTTC
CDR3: CAWSVGYEQYF

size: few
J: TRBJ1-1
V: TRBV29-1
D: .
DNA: TGCAGCGTTGAATATGATGGTGAAGCTTTCTTT
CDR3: CSVEYDGEAFF

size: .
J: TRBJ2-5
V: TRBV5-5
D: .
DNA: TGTGCCAGCAGCTTTAGGGCTAGTGAGCACTTC
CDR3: CASSFRASEHF

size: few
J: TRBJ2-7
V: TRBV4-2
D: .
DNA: TGTGCCAGCAGCCAACAAGCCCTCTCCTCCTACGAGCAGTACTTC
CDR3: CASSQQALSSYEQYF

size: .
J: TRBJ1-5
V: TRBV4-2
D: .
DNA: TGTGCCAGCAGCCAAGATGGGAATCAGCCCCAGCATTTT
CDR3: CASSQDGNQPQHF

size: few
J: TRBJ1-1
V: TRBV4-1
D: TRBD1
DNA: TGCGCCAGCAGCCAGTGGTTTCCGGGACAGGCGAACACTGAAGCTTTCTTT
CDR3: CASSQWFPGQANTEAFF

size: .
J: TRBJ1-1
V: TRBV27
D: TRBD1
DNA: TGTGCCAGCAGTGTGGGACAGGGGGCCACTGAAGCTTTCTTT
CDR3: CASSVGQGATEAFF

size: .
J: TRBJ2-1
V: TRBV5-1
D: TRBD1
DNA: TGCGCCAGCCGACAGGGGGCTAATGAGCAGTTCTTC
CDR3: CASRQGANEQFF

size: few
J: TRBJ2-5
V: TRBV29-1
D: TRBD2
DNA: TGCAGCGCCCGTCAGGGACTACAAGAGACCCAGTACTTC
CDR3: CSARQGLQETQYF

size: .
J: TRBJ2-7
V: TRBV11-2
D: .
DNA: TGTGCCAGCAGCTTAGCGGCAGGGCCCTCCTACGAGCAGTACTTC
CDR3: CASSLAAGPSYEQYF

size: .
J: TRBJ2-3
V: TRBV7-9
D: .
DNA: TGCCTCACGCGGGACACAGATACGCAGTATTTT
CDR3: CLTRDTDTQYF

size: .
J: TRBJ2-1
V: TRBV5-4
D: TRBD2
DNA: TGTGCCAGCAGCTTCGGGACTAAGCAGTTCTTC
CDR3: CASSFGTKQFF

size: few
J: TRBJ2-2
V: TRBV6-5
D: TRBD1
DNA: TGTGCCAGCAGTACTAACCAGGGGGCGTGGGAGCTGTTTTTT
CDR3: CASSTNQGAWELFF

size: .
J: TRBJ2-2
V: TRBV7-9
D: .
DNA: TGTGCCAGCAGCGCCCGGAACACCGGGGAGCTGTTTTTT
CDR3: CASSARNTGELFF

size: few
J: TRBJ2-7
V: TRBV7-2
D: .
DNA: TGTGCCAGCAGCTTAAGCAGGGAAAGATACGAGCAGTACTTC
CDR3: CASSLSRERYEQYF

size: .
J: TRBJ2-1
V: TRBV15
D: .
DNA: TGTGCCACAGGGCGGGTAACCTACAATGAGCAGTTCTTC
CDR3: CATGRVTYNEQFF

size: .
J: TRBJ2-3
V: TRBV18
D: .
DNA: TGTGCCAGCTCACCCGACAAGAGCACAGATACGCAGTATTTT
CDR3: CASSPDKSTDTQYF

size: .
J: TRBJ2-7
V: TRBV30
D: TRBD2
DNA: TGTGCCTGGGAAAGACTAGCGGAAGAAGGTCACGAGCAGTACTTC
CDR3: CAWERLAEEGHEQYF

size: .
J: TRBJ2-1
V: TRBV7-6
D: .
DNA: TGTGCCAGCAGCTTAGCGGACTATTATGAGCAGTTCTTC
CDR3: CASSLADYYEQFF

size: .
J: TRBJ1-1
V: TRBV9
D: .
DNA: TGTGCCAGCAGCGTAGACGACACCGTGAGCACTGAAGCTTTCTTT
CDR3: CASSVDDTVSTEAFF

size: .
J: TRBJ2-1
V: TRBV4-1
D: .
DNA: TGCGCCAGCAGCCAAGATAGAGTCCAGCAGTTCTTC
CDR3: CASSQDRVQQFF

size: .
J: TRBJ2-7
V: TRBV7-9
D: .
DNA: TGTGCCAGCGGACAGAACTACTACGAGCAGTACTTC
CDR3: CASGQNYYEQYF

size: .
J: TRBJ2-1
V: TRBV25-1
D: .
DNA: TGTGCCAGCAGTCCGGTTCGTATCGGAGAGAATGAGCAGTTCTTC
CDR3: CASSPVRIGENEQFF

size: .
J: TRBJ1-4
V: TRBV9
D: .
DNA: TGTGCCAGCAGTGGTGACAGGTTCGGCCGAGAGGGTAATGAAAAACTGTTTTTT
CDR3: CASSGDRFGREGNEKLFF